The source of this TCR beta chain is a study of shared clonotypes between healthy human individuals. Points from the study as a whole: The four-donor shared clonotypes exceeded non-shared clonotypes in generation probability, with non-shared ones scoring lower.

Per the germline V gene, CDR1 is SGHTA and CDR2 is FQGTGA. Trimming stripped 1 base from V and 1 base from J, with 16 bases between. This CDR3 spans 18 amino acids. The material for each subset, its genomic DNA, was split evenly across several immunoSEQ plates. As originally analysed: Filtering differed because ImmunoSEQ produced junction-only sequences that carried no quality scores. The repertoire was sequenced with immunoSEQ multiplex PCR; TCRdb's copy has only in-frame clones and lacks some. That table furnishes V, J and clone size, whereas the DNA furnished D and trimming. The profile shows 2 million to 2.5 million clones, less than 95% of them singletons. A remark on this clone: No antigen is known for it.

Sequencing was performed on naive CD4+ T cells from PBMCs. Subset in this sample: CD45RA+ positively selected. The chain carries TRBV7-3 and TRBJ1-4, with unresolved D. This TCR was sampled from a man in his late teens or twenties in good health. Some clones in this sample may be carry-over from other donors' samples. The CDR3 sequence: CASSLMGRALGTNEKLFF. In nucleotides, the CDR3 is TGTGCCAGCAGCTTAATGGGCAGAGCCCTAGGAACTAATGAAAAACTGTTTTTT.